Listed below are T cell receptor beta chains from one sample, sequenced in a study of T cells in Graves' hyperthyroidism and ophthalmopathy. From the multiplex PCR reads, TCRdb called clonotypes with MiXCR, one entry per CDR3 protein. Altogether a few hundred thousand distinct CDR3 sequences are present, 35% to 55% being singletons, with the ten largest covering approximately 8.4%. Sequences were obtained from peripheral blood or thyroid tissue (not recorded which). The receptor set was obtained from a woman under 30 with Graves' hyperthyroidism. Each CDR3 is given with its conserved first and last residue. D genes are given only for firm matches. For some rows the clone size is stated as once, few or many, or as a class when expanded; others skip it.

CDR3 length	D gene	V gene	J gene	clone size	CDR3 DNA	CDR3 protein
11	NA	TRBV24-1	TRBJ1-2	NA	TGTGCCACCAGTGAAGGGGAAGGCTACACCTTC	CATSEGEGYTF
15	NA	TRBV29-1	TRBJ2-7	few	TGCAGCGTTGAAGAATCCGACGTTAATTCCTACGAGCAGTACTTC	CSVEESDVNSYEQYF
14	TRBD1	TRBV20-1	TRBJ1-5	NA	TGCAGTGCTAGAGGCGAACAGGGGTTTAACCCCCAGCATTTT	CSARGEQGFNPQHF
11	NA	TRBV12-5	TRBJ2-3	NA	TGTGCTAGTGGCCAAGAAGATACGCAGTATTTT	CASGQEDTQYF
15	NA	TRBV2	TRBJ2-7	many	TGTGCCAGCAGTGAAGCGCGATCCAGACCCTACGAGCAGTACTTC	CASSEARSRPYEQYF
14	NA	TRBV7-8	TRBJ2-7	many	TGTGCCAGCAGCTCGGTAGTGGACTCCTACGAGCAGTACTTC	CASSSVVDSYEQYF
15	NA	TRBV6-1	TRBJ1-5	many	TGTGCCAGCAGTGAAGGGAACAGGCTTAATCAGCCCCAGCATTTT	CASSEGNRLNQPQHF
17	NA	TRBV18	TRBJ2-7	NA	TGTGCCAGCTCACCAAAAGTACACGGGACTCCTCCCTACGAGCAGTACTTC	CASSPKVHGTPPYEQYF
12	NA	TRBV2	TRBJ2-3	few	TGTGCCAGCAGTGACGAAAAGGCTACGCAGTATTTT	CASSDEKATQYF
14	NA	TRBV5-5	TRBJ1-1	few	TGTGCCAGCAGCTTGGGGCCGGGACACGGGTGGGCTTTCTTT	CASSLGPGHGWAFF
12	NA	TRBV10-3	TRBJ1-6	NA	TGTGCTCTTCAGCTTCCCGGTTCACCCCTCCACTTT	CALQLPGSPLHF
14	TRBD1	TRBV13	TRBJ1-6	NA	TGTGCCAGCACCAAGGGACAGGGCGGTTCACCCCTCCACTTT	CASTKGQGGSPLHF
16	TRBD1	TRBV2	TRBJ1-1	NA	TGTGCCAGCAGACACCGGGACAGGGCTGGCTACACTGAAGCTTTCTTT	CASRHRDRAGYTEAFF
13	NA	TRBV7-9	TRBJ2-7	many	TGTGCCAGCAGCTCGGGACTTACACTCGAGCAGTACTTC	CASSSGLTLEQYF
15	TRBD2	TRBV2	TRBJ2-7	NA	TGTGCCAGCAGCCCACGGACTAGCGGGGGAGGCGAGCAGTACTTC	CASSPRTSGGGEQYF
15	TRBD1	TRBV13	TRBJ1-1	many	TGTGCCAGCAGCTCTAGTCGACAGGGGAAGGAAGAAGCTTTCTTT	CASSSSRQGKEEAFF
14	NA	TRBV7-2	TRBJ1-6	many	TGTGCCAGCAGCTCATACCTCGTTTGGTCACCCCTCCACTTT	CASSSYLVWSPLHF
14	NA	TRBV18	TRBJ1-1	many	TGTGCCAGCTCACCATTACAGGGTCACACTGAAGCTTTCTTT	CASSPLQGHTEAFF
16	NA	TRBV2	TRBJ2-2	many	TGTGCCAGCAGTGGACAGCCACTCTTTAACACCGGGGAGCTGTTTTTT	CASSGQPLFNTGELFF
19	NA	TRBV12-3/TRBV12-4	TRBJ2-7	many	TGTGCCAGCAGTCGAGGCTCCCTCGGGGGGCACGGGACGGATTACGAGCAGTACTTC	CASSRGSLGGHGTDYEQYF
16	TRBD2	TRBV20-1	TRBJ2-1	few	TGCAGTGCTAGAGATAATAGGGCGGGAGGCTACAATGAGCAGTTCTTC	CSARDNRAGGYNEQFF
15	TRBD1	TRBV29-1	TRBJ1-5	NA	TGCAGCGTTGAAGAAGACAGGGGCTACGAGCAGCCCCAGCATTTT	CSVEEDRGYEQPQHF
13	TRBD2	TRBV5-6	TRBJ2-5	NA	TGTGCCAGCACCTCGGCGGGGGTGGGGCCCCAGTACTTC	CASTSAGVGPQYF
16	NA	TRBV13	TRBJ2-2	many	TGTGCCAGCAGCTTAGGCGTCAGCGGGCCCACCGGGGAGCTGTTTTTT	CASSLGVSGPTGELFF
14	NA	TRBV7-8	TRBJ2-7	many	TGTGCCAGCAGCTTACGGCATAGTCTGTACGAGCAGTACTTC	CASSLRHSLYEQYF
13	NA	TRBV7-2	TRBJ1-5	NA	TGTGCCAGCAGCTTCGGGATCCAAGAGACCCAGCATTTT	CASSFGIQETQHF
13	TRBD1	TRBV7-3	TRBJ2-7	many	TGTGCCAGCAGCAGGGACAGGGTGGGGGAGCAGTACTTC	CASSRDRVGEQYF
17	TRBD1	TRBV6-1	TRBJ2-7	few	TGTGCCAGCAGGGGACAGGGTTCAACTATCGTTTTCGGCGAGCAGTACTTC	CASRGQGSTIVFGEQYF
14	TRBD2	TRBV7-2	TRBJ2-3	NA	TGTGCCAGCAGCCGACTAGCGGGAGTAGATACGCAGTATTTT	CASSRLAGVDTQYF
14	TRBD2	TRBV19	TRBJ2-1	NA	TGTGCCAGTAGTGCTGCGGGACTAGTTTTTGAGCAGTTCTTC	CASSAAGLVFEQFF
17	NA	TRBV3-1	TRBJ1-4	NA	TGTGCCAGCAGCCAAAGCTTGTCTCAGGGCGTTTCGGGAAAACTGTTTTTT	CASSQSLSQGVSGKLFF
12	TRBD1	TRBV15	TRBJ1-1	NA	TGTGCCACCGGGGGACAGAATACTGAAGCTTTCTTT	CATGGQNTEAFF
12	NA	TRBV19	TRBJ1-5	NA	TGTGCCAGTAGTACGGCCTCCCTACCCGAGCATTTT	CASSTASLPEHF
14	NA	TRBV6-2/TRBV6-3	TRBJ2-3	NA	TGTGCCAGCAGCACCGGGACCCCGAGGGATACGCAGTATTTT	CASSTGTPRDTQYF
15	TRBD2	TRBV7-2	TRBJ2-2	NA	TGTGCCAGCAGCCCCGGGCGGGAGGCTGTTGAAAAGCTGTTTTTT	CASSPGREAVEKLFF
13	NA	TRBV29-1	TRBJ1-5	NA	TGCAGCGTTGTGGAGGTGGGATGGACCTACGAGCATTTT	CSVVEVGWTYEHF
12	NA	TRBV6-5	TRBJ1-2	NA	TGTGCGGACGTAGGGACATCGGGTGGCTACACCTTC	CADVGTSGGYTF
16	NA	TRBV7-3	TRBJ2-7	many	TGTGCCAGCAGCATTGGAGGGGCAGCCGCTGGCTACGAGCAGTACTTC	CASSIGGAAAGYEQYF
12	NA	TRBV6-1	TRBJ2-5	few	TGTGCCAGCAGTAATACCGCCGGGACCCAGTACTTC	CASSNTAGTQYF
15	TRBD1	TRBV18	TRBJ1-2	few	TGTGCCAGCTCACCCCAGGGACAGATAATCTATGGCTACACCTTC	CASSPQGQIIYGYTF
14	NA	TRBV9	TRBJ1-1	many	TGTGCCAGCAGCGTAGAACCGAAGAACACTGAAGCTTTCTTT	CASSVEPKNTEAFF
16	TRBD2	TRBV20-1	TRBJ2-1	NA	TGCAGTGCCACCCTTGGGCGGGAGGTTTGGAGGAATGAGCAGTTCTTC	CSATLGREVWRNEQFF
12	NA	TRBV7-2	TRBJ2-3	many	TGTGCCAGCAGCTTCACCCGGGATACGCAGTATTTT	CASSFTRDTQYF
16	TRBD1	TRBV7-9	TRBJ2-5	many	TGTGCCAGCAGCCCGAGGTTGACAGGGACGGGAGAGACCCAGTACTTC	CASSPRLTGTGETQYF
14	NA	TRBV10-3	TRBJ1-3	NA	TGTGCCATCAGTGGGGCCGGCTATGGCTACACCATATATTTT	CAISGAGYGYTIYF
16	NA	TRBV7-9	TRBJ2-5	NA	TGTGCCAGCAGCTTGGGTTGGGTTACAGCCCAAGAGACCCAGTACTTC	CASSLGWVTAQETQYF
14	NA	TRBV29-1	TRBJ2-7	many	TGCAGCGTTGTAGTATATCCGTCCACGCTAAAGCAGTACTTC	CSVVVYPSTLKQYF
14	NA	TRBV7-4	TRBJ2-2	once	TGTGCCAGCAGCGGGACCCTGAACACCGGGGAGCTGTTTTTT	CASSGTLNTGELFF
13	NA	TRBV9	TRBJ1-1	NA	TGTGCCAGCAGCGTAGTTGGGGTCGCGGAGGCTTTCTTT	CASSVVGVAEAFF
16	TRBD2	TRBV18	TRBJ2-5	many	TGTGCCAGCTCATCCTCTAGCGGGAGCGGTGTGAAGACCCAGTACTTC	CASSSSSGSGVKTQYF
15	NA	TRBV2	TRBJ2-3	NA	TGTGCCAGCAGTGGAGGTCGTTCTAGCACAGATACGCAGTATTTT	CASSGGRSSTDTQYF
9	NA	TRBV20-1	TRBJ2-1	few	TGCGACCCGAGGGGGGAGCAGTTCTTC	CDPRGEQFF
15	NA	TRBV6-8	TRBJ2-7	few	TGTGCCAGCAGCCTGCTCTCGGAATACTCCGTCGAGCAGTACTTC	CASSLLSEYSVEQYF
19	TRBD2	TRBV24-1	TRBJ2-2	many	TGTGCCACCAGTGCCAGAACCGGGACTAGCGGGAGAAGCCCCGGGGAGCTGTTTTTT	CATSARTGTSGRSPGELFF
14	NA	TRBV11-1	TRBJ2-7	many	TGTGCCAGCAGCCGGGACTTACCGACCTACGAGCAGTACTTC	CASSRDLPTYEQYF
18	TRBD2	TRBV10-3	TRBJ2-7	many	TGTGCCATCAGTGACCGGCGGGAGGGGGCAGGGGCGAAGTACGAGCAGTACTTC	CAISDRREGAGAKYEQYF
15	TRBD1	TRBV15	TRBJ1-1	many	TGTGCCACCAGCAGCCGCCGGGACAGGGGCACTGAAGCTTTCTTT	CATSSRRDRGTEAFF
13	NA	TRBV7-3	TRBJ2-7	many	TGTGCCAGCAGCTTAATCCGGGGACACGAGCAGTACTTC	CASSLIRGHEQYF
13	NA	TRBV15	TRBJ2-5	many	TGTGCCACCAGCAGGGGAGGAGGAGAGACCCAGTACTTC	CATSRGGGETQYF